The rows below give T cell receptor beta chains drawn from one sample of a study of blood T cell repertoires in COVID-19. Sequencing used immunoSEQ multiplex PCR; TCRdb keeps in-frame clones, though not all of them. Of some 400,000 clones listed, over 75% are singletons. Material: peripheral blood. These receptors came from a woman aged 25 to 39 with COVID-19, enrolled during active disease. Each CDR3 is given with its conserved first and last residue. A D gene is named only where the DNA matches it firmly.

TRBD2 | TRBJ2-7 | TRBV6-6 | CASRLLAGDYEQYF
TRBD2 | TRBJ2-4 | TRBV4-1 | CASSQVGGSGVKNIQYF
- | TRBJ2-5 | TRBV10-3 | CAIGAPETQYF
- | TRBJ1-1 | TRBV11-2 | CASSFRPEGTEAFF
- | TRBJ2-7 | TRBV2 | CASSVISATYEQYF
- | TRBJ2-4 | TRBV9 | CASSGGSEVSNIQYF
- | TRBJ1-4 | TRBV11-1 | CASSFLPGRNEKLFF
- | TRBJ1-3 | TRBV4-1 | CASSRTGFTGNTIYF
- | TRBJ2-5 | TRBV4-2 | CASSPGGETQYF
- | TRBJ1-2 | TRBV6-4 | CASRGGDYGYTF
- | TRBJ2-1 | TRBV14 | CASSLYGTVYNEQFF
- | TRBJ1-1 | TRBV7-9 | CASSNRDGSEAFF
TRBD2 | TRBJ2-7 | TRBV9 | CASSVGTSGYEQYF
TRBD2 | TRBJ2-7 | TRBV11-2 | CASSFPGLIYEQYF
TRBD2 | TRBJ2-7 | TRBV19 | CASSTLSPLRESSYEQYF
- | TRBJ2-1 | TRBV24-1 | CATSRFANEQFF
TRBD2 | TRBJ2-3 | TRBV7-2 | CASSPRGLAERRTQYF